The 10 T cell receptor beta chains below were found in one sample sequenced in a study of blood T cell repertoires in COVID-19. This table comes from immunoSEQ multiplex PCR, and its TCRdb copy is limited to in-frame clones, with some not included. The sample shows approximately 120,000 clones, 80% of them seen only once. Sequenced material: peripheral blood. The receptors originated from a human donor in a cohort sampled during active or convalescent COVID-19.

This clone was counted only a few times. The V call is TRBV19, the J call TRBJ1-2, with TRBD1 matching 11 bases. Germline values: CDR1 LNHDA, CDR2 SQIVND (reference sequence). V lost 6 bases, J lost 7 bases, and 13 bases stayed unmatched. CDR3 size: 16 residues. This chain's CDR3 is CASRTIISGQGVGYTF. CDR3 sequence (DNA): TGTGCCAGTAGGACGATCATCTCGGGACAGGGGGTTGGCTACACCTTC.

The V and J genes are TRBV19 and TRBJ2-1; 9 nucleotides align to TRBD2. Germline CDR1 reads LNHDA; CDR2 reads SQIVND (reference sequence). This CDR3 region has 16 residues. V trimming: 4 bases; J trimming: 7 bases; junction bases outside the gene matches: 11. The CDR3 sequence: CASSTYTGLAGNEQFF. For the CDR3, the DNA is TGTGCCAGTAGTACCTATACGGGACTAGCAGGGAATGAGCAGTTCTTC. The full variable domain, rest sourced from reference TRBV19 and TRBJ2-1, is DGGITQSPKYLFRKEGQNVTLSCEQNLNHDAMYWYRQDPGQGLRLIYYSQIVNDFQKGDIAEGYSVSREKKESFPLTVTSAQKNPTAFYLCASSTYTGLAGNEQFFGPGTRLTVL.

The CDR3 sequence is CASSISGTGLGNQPQHF. The CDR3 DNA sequence: TGTGCCAGTAGTATCTCCGGGACAGGGTTAGGCAATCAGCCCCAGCATTTT. This rearrangement joins TRBV19 to TRBJ1-5; 9 bases match TRBD1. Germline V gene data show CDR1 as LNHDA and CDR2 as SQIVND (reference sequence). This CDR3 region has 17 residues. V was pared by 3 bases and J by 2 bases, with 8 bases of the junction left unmatched.

The gene calls are TRBV10-3 and TRBJ2-7; 9 nucleotides align to TRBD2. The CDR3 spans 16 residues. Germline V lookup: CDR1 ENHRY, CDR2 SYGVKD. Trimming cost V 9 bases and J 3 bases; bases outside gene matches: 15. CDR3 residues: CAISPGLSSGSYEQYF. CDR3 in DNA: TGTGCCATATCTCCCGGTTTGAGTAGCGGGAGCTACGAGCAGTACTTC.

This sequence joins TRBV4-3 and TRBJ1-5, with D hard to call. The CDR3 totals 17 residues. Germline V gene data show CDR1 as LGHNA and CDR2 as YSLEER. V was clipped by 4 bases and J by 3 bases, with 19 bases between them. CDR3 sequence (DNA): TGCGCCAGCAGCCGCGGCTTTTCGGGGAGCGACAATCAGCCCCAGCATTTT. This codes for CASSRGFSGSDNQPQHF.

The J gene is TRBJ1-2, the V gene TRBV5-1; D ambiguous. In germline, CDR1 is SGHRS, CDR2 YFSETQ. V was shortened by 1 base and J by 0 bases, with 13 bases between the two germline ends. The CDR3 totals 16 residues. The CDR3 DNA reads TGCGCCAGCAGCTTGAATTATGGAGGGACTAACTATGGCTACACCTTC. This encodes CASSLNYGGTNYGYTF.

This chain joins TRBV14 and TRBJ2-2; D not certain. Trimming pared 4 bases from V and 5 bases from J, leaving 8 bases between. Per the germline V gene, CDR1 is SGHDN and CDR2 is FVKESK. CDR3 length equals 13 residues. The CDR3 is CASSRYYTGELFF. The CDR3 bases are TGTGCCAGCAGCCGATACTATACCGGGGAGCTGTTTTTT.

The rearrangement uses TRBV7-2 and TRBJ1-2, with D possibly being TRBD1 (6 bases). The CDR3 is made up of 13 amino acids. CDR1 and CDR2 (germline): SGHTA, FQGNSA. Trimming took 5 bases from V and 7 from J, leaving 14 bases between them. The CDR3 sequence: CASSTRTAPGYTF. CDR3 nucleotides: TGTGCCAGCAGCACCAGGACAGCGCCTGGCTACACCTTC. Full variable domain (rest looked up from reference TRBV7-2 and TRBJ1-2): GAGVSQSPSNKVTEKGKDVELRCDPISGHTALYWYRQSLGQGLEFLIYFQGNSAPDKSGLPSDRFSAERTGGSVSTLTIQRTQQEDSAVYLCASSTRTAPGYTFGSGTRLTVV.

The CDR3 loop is CASSLGRGLKTQYF. In DNA, the CDR3 is TGTGCCAGCAGCTTGGGCAGGGGGCTGAAGACCCAGTACTTC. The chain recombines TRBV5-6 with TRBJ2-5; 8 bases are a match to TRBD1. Per the germline V gene, CDR1 is SGHDT and CDR2 is YYEEEE. The junction had 4 bases not matched to a gene; V was cut back by 0 bases and J by 6 bases. The CDR3 loop spans 14 amino acids.

V and J are TRBV5-1 and TRBJ2-5, with D tentatively TRBD2 (5 bases). V was trimmed by 4 bases and J by 3 bases, leaving 13 bases between them. This CDR3 is 14 amino acids long. Germline V gene lookup returns CDR1 SGHRS and CDR2 YFSETQ. As DNA, the CDR3 is TGCGCCAGCAGCCTCTTGAGCGGAAAAGAGACCCAGTACTTC. Translating it yields CASSLLSGKETQYF. Combining the CDR3 with reference TRBV5-1 and TRBJ2-5 gives the whole variable domain KAGVTQTPRYLIKTRGQQVTLSCSPISGHRSVSWYQQTPGQGLQFLFEYFSETQRNKGNFPGRFSGRQFSNSRSEMNVSTLELGDSALYLCASSLLSGKETQYFGPGTRLLVL.